The clone carrying this TCR beta chain is classed as medium-sized (0.01 to 0.1%). This record belongs to a study of blood T cell repertoires in COVID-19. On the study more broadly: COVID-19 samples from acute and convalescent phases originated in the United States, Italy and Spain. Sources were T cells, B-cell-depleted T cells, or PBMCs; the material itself was cDNA or gDNA.

V gave up 5 bases and J gave up 1 base, with 12 bases separating them. The germline CDR1 and CDR2 sequences are SGHTA and FQGNSA. This CDR3 contains 15 residues. In the study's own analysis: Nucleated cell counts were estimated from reference gene primer amplification. This table comes from immunoSEQ multiplex PCR, and its TCRdb copy is limited to in-frame clones, with some not included. V, J and clone size are those of that table, while D and trimming were read from the DNA. The data contain 75,000 to 95,000 clones, approximately 80% of them singletons. This TCR derives from a woman aged 40 to 49 with active or convalescent COVID-19. Sequenced input: peripheral blood. The rearrangement links TRBV7-2 to TRBJ2-1, with D unclear. The CDR3 here is CASSPQPGSYNEQFF. The DNA of the CDR3 is TGTGCCAGCAGCCCCCAACCGGGTTCCTACAATGAGCAGTTCTTC.